What follows are 18 T cell receptor beta chains derived from one specimen sequenced in a study of blood T cell repertoires in COVID-19. The protocol was immunoSEQ multiplex PCR, while the TCRdb copy is restricted to in-frame clones and leaves out a portion. The sample lists about 200,000 clones, just under 85% occurring once. The sample taken for sequencing was peripheral blood. The receptors derive from a human donor with acute or convalescent COVID-19. The donor label of this sample is uncertain.

The CDR3: CASTSRQAGNTIYF. The CDR3 nucleotides are TGTGCCAGCACCTCCCGGCAGGCCGGAAACACCATATATTTT. The V and J genes are TRBV11-1 and TRBJ1-3, with D unclear. The CDR3 spans 14 residues. V gave up 7 bases and J gave up 4 bases, with 14 bases separating them. Looked up from germline, CDR1 is SGHAT and CDR2 is FQDESV (reference sequence).

Comment on this clone: Other DNA sequences in the sample encode the same CDR3. The rearrangement joins TRBV28 to TRBJ1-2; TRBD1 might be the D (6 bases). The CDR3 has 14 residues. The V end was cut by 3 bases, the J end by 2 bases, with 10 bases between. Per germline, CDR1 MDHEN and CDR2 SYDVKM. The chain's CDR3 is CASSLEQGNYGYTF. CDR3 coding DNA: TGTGCCAGCAGTTTGGAGCAGGGGAACTATGGCTACACCTTC.

The chain recombines TRBV21-1 with TRBJ2-3; the table assigns TRBD1, which was not confirmed against the DNA. TRBV21-1 is tagged as a pseudogene. CDR3 length equals 18 residues. The CDR3 region has the DNA TGTGCCAGCAGCATAACCCGTGACAGGGCAGCAGGCACAGATACGCAGTATTTT. Translation gives CASSITRDRAAGTDTQYF.

The chain uses TRBV28 and TRBJ2-4; TRBD2 matches 14 bases. CDR3 size: 17 residues. V trimming: 8 bases; J trimming: 2 bases; junction bases outside the gene matches: 8. CDR1 is MDHEN and CDR2 is SYDVKM in the germline V gene. CDR3 in DNA: TGTGCCAGCTTCGGACTAGCGGGAGGAGGGACCAAAAACATTCAGTACTTC. Translated: CASFGLAGGGTKNIQYF.

The rearrangement links TRBV5-6 to TRBJ2-1, with D possibly being TRBD2 (7 bases). The CDR3 contains 13 residues. Germline V gene sequence: CDR1 SGHDT, CDR2 YYEEEE. The V end lost 2 bases, the J end lost 9 bases, and 12 bases lay between the germline ends. CDR3 nucleotide sequence: TGTGCCAGCAGCTTAGGGGGAGGGTCTGAGCAGTTCTTC. Translation: CASSLGGGSEQFF.

The chain employs TRBV28 and TRBJ1-5; 9 bases match TRBD1. Germline V gene sequence: CDR1 MDHEN, CDR2 SYDVKM. This CDR3 comprises 15 residues. V was clipped by 5 bases and J by 4 bases; unmatched bases: 6. CDR3 DNA sequence: TGTGCCAGCAGTAAACCGACAGGGGGGAATCAGCCCCAGCATTTT. This gives the protein CASSKPTGGNQPQHF.

This sequence joins TRBV6-6 and TRBJ2-7; D might be TRBD2 (5 bases). The V gene lost 0 bases and the J gene lost 4 bases, with 13 bases spanning the gap. The CDR3 extends over 15 amino acids. Per the germline V gene, CDR1 is MNHNY and CDR2 is SVGAGI (reference sequence). The CDR3 sequence: CASSYSLSGFYEQYF. In DNA, the CDR3 is TGTGCCAGCAGTTACTCGCTCTCGGGGTTTTACGAGCAGTACTTC.

The rearrangement uses TRBV4-2 and TRBJ2-2, with 7 bases lining up with TRBD2. This CDR3 has 16 amino acids. Trimming removed 0 bases from V and 5 bases from J; junction bases left unmatched: 6. Germline CDR1 reads LGHNA; CDR2 reads YNFKEQ. CDR3 DNA: TGTGCCAGCAGCCAAGATTCGACTAGCTGGACCGGGGAGCTGTTTTTT. Its translation is CASSQDSTSWTGELFF.

The CDR3 DNA is TGTGCCAGCAGTGTGACAGGGGTGGCGAACACCGGGGAGCTGTTTTTT. Translated: CASSVTGVANTGELFF. The gene calls are TRBV2 and TRBJ2-2; TRBD1 matches 8 bases. The V and J ends lost 4 bases and 0 bases, in that order; junction bases with no gene match: 4. CDR1 and CDR2 from the germline V gene are SNHLY and FYNNEI. This CDR3 region has 16 residues. The full variable domain, with the rest looked up from reference TRBV2 and TRBJ2-2, is EPEVTQTPSHQVTQMGQEVILRCVPISNHLYFYWYRQILGQKVEFLVSFYNNEISEKSEIFDDQFSVERPDGSNFTLKIRSTKLEDSAMYFCASSVTGVANTGELFFGEGSRLTVL.

The chain links TRBV6-5 to TRBJ1-5; TRBD1 aligns across 8 bases. V dropped 4 bases and J dropped 6; count of bases not matched to a gene: 11. The CDR3 has 16 residues. Germline CDR1 is MNHEY and CDR2 is SVGAGI. The CDR3 DNA is TGTGCCAGCAGTTCCCGAGACAGGGGAGGCAGTCAGCCCCAGCATTTT. Its protein product is CASSSRDRGGSQPQHF.

The chain links TRBV6-5 to TRBJ1-2, with a weak D call TRBD1 (5 bases). The CDR3 is 15 amino acids. Between the trimmed V and J ends, which lost 2 bases and 3 bases, there was a span of 13 bases. The germline V gene has CDR1 MNHEY and CDR2 SVGAGI. CDR3 coding DNA: TGTGCCAGCAGTTACGACTCAGGGTTGGACTATGGCTACACCTTC. Amino acid sequence: CASSYDSGLDYGYTF.

The chain employs TRBV4-1 and TRBJ1-4, with 7 bases that match TRBD1. V shed 2 bases and J 6 bases; nucleotides not matched to a gene: 6. Germline V gene data show CDR1 as MGHRA and CDR2 as YSYEKL. This CDR3 comprises 15 residues. As DNA, the CDR3 is TGCGCCAGCAGCCAAACCGGGACAGACTATGAAAAACTGTTTTTT. This gives the protein CASSQTGTDYEKLFF.

The genes are TRBV5-4 and TRBJ1-2; D not resolved. Trimming removed 0 bases at V and 6 bases at J, with 15 bases between. The CDR3 has 15 residues. CDR1 is SGHNT, CDR2 YYREEE, per germline (reference sequence). The CDR3 DNA follows: TGTGCCAGCAGCTTGGCTGGCGGGGATTCAAATGGCTACACCTTC. This encodes CASSLAGGDSNGYTF.

This rearrangement joins TRBV7-8 to TRBJ2-5, with TRBD1 identical over 9 bases. With 2 bases clipped from V and 4 bases from J, the junction kept 14 bases outside the gene matches. Per the germline V gene, CDR1 is SGHVS and CDR2 is FQNEAQ. The CDR3 totals 18 residues. Here the CDR3 reads CASSLSGTGNFGGETQYF. In nucleotides, the CDR3 is TGTGCCAGCAGCTTATCGGGGACAGGGAATTTTGGGGGAGAGACCCAGTACTTC.

The V call is TRBV19, the J call TRBJ1-3; D not certain. CDR1 and CDR2 (germline): LNHDA, SQIVND (reference sequence). The CDR3 totals 13 residues. V lost 4 bases, J lost 1 base, and 5 bases lay in between. The CDR3 DNA follows: TGTGCCAGTAGTACAGGTTCTGGAAACACCATATATTTT. Amino acid sequence: CASSTGSGNTIYF.

The DNA for the CDR3 is TGTGCCATCGAGGCCCGGGACAGGGTAATCCACGAGCAGTACTTC. This encodes CAIEARDRVIHEQYF. J is TRBJ2-7 and V is TRBV6-4, with TRBD1 matching over 9 bases. CDR1 and CDR2 (germline): MRHNA, SNTAGT. Trimming at V came to 10 bases and at J to 5 bases, leaving 15 bases not matched to a gene. The CDR3 spans 15 residues.

In nucleotides, the CDR3 is TGTGCTAGTGGTAGTCCCGAGGGTGTGGACACTGAAGCTTTCTTT. Translation: CASGSPEGVDTEAFF. The genes are TRBV12-5 and TRBJ1-1; D gene uncertain. The CDR3 has 15 residues. Trimming shortened V by 5 bases and J by 3 bases, and 16 bases separated the two germline ends. In germline, CDR1 is LGHNT, CDR2 FRNRAP.

CDR3 sequence (DNA): TGTGCCATCGCGACAGGCGATAGCAATCAGCCCCAGCATTTT. As protein: CAIATGDSNQPQHF. The chain joins TRBV10-3 to TRBJ1-5; TRBD1 is a possible D gene (6 bases). The CDR3 runs to 14 residues. The V and J ends lost 8 bases and 0 bases respectively, with 11 bases between them. Germline V gene lookup returns CDR1 ENHRY and CDR2 SYGVKD.